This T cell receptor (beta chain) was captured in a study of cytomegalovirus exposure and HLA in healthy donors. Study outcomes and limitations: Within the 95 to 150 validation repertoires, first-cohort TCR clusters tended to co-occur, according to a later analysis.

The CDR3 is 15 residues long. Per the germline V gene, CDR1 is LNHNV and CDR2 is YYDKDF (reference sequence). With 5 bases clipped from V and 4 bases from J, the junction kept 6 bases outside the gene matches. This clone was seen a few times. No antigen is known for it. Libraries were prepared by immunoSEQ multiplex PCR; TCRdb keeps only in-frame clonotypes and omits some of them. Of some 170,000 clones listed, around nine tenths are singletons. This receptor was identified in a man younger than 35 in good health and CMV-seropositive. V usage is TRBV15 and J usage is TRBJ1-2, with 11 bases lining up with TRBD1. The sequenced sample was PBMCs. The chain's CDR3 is CATSPGQGASYGYTF. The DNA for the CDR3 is TGTGCCACCAGCCCCGGACAGGGGGCGAGCTATGGCTACACCTTC.